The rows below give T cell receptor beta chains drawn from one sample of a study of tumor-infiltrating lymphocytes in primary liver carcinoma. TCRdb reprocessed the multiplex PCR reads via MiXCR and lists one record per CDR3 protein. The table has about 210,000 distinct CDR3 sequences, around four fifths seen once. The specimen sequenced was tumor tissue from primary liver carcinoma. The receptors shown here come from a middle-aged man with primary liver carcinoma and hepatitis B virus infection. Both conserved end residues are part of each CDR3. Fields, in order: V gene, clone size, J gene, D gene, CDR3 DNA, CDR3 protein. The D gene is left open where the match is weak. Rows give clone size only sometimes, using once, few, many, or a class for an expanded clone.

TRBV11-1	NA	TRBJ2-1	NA	TGTGCCAGCAGCTTATACCGCTCCGCAGGAGGGTCCTACAATGAGCAATTATTC	CASSLYRSAGGSYNEQLF
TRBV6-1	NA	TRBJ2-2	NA	TGTACCAGTAAACCCCGAGGGACAATAGAGGAGCTGTTTTTT	CTSKPRGTIEELFF
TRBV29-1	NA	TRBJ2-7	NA	TGCAGCTCCATGACACCTGGGACCGGCACTCCCTACGAGGAGTACTTC	CSSMTPGTGTPYEEYF
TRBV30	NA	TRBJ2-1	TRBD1	TGTGCCTGGATTGGCAGGGGGAGTAATGAGCAGTCCTTT	CAWIGRGSNEQSF
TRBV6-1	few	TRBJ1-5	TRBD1	TGTGCCAACAGTGGGCGACAGGGAATTAGCAATCAGTCCCAGCATTTT	CANSGRQGISNQSQHF
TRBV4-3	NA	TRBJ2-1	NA	TGTGCCAACAGCCAAGGGACCAATTTCGACGAGCAGTTCTTC	CANSQGTNFDEQFF
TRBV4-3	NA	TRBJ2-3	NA	TGCGCCAGCAACCTTGTGTCTCTAAGCACAGATACGCAGTATTTT	CASNLVSLSTDTQYF
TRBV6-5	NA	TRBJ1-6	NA	TGTGCCAGCAGTCACGCAATTCCAGGGGAAGGGCATAATTCACCACTCCACTTT	CASSHAIPGEGHNSPLHF
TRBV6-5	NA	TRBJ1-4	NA	TGTCCCAGCAGTAAAGGGGTAGCTAATGAAAAACCGTTTTTT	CPSSKGVANEKPFF
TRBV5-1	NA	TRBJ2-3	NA	TGCGCCAGCAGCTTGGCCAGGAGGAGAAGCACAGATACGCAGTATTTT	CASSLARRRSTDTQYF
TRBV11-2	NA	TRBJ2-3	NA	TGTGCCAGCAGCTTAGGCAGCGCCAGATTGCAGTATTTC	CASSLGSARLQYF
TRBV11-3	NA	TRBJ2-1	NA	TGTGCCGGCAGCTTAGTCGTCTCGAACAAAGAGCAGTTCTTC	CAGSLVVSNKEQFF
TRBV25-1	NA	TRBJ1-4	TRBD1	TGTGCCAGCAGTAGAACAGGGGCCAATGAAAAACTGTTTTTT	CASSRTGANEKLFF